These 16 T cell receptor beta chains share one sample of origin, sequenced in a study of identical twins. From the 5' RACE reads, TCRdb called clonotypes with MiXCR, one entry per CDR3 protein. The data contain around 1.7 million distinct CDR3 sequences, about 31% of them singletons. Specimen: cord blood. Receptors originate from a newborn girl in good health.

This clonotype was seen a few times. The CDR3 nucleotides read TGCGCCAGCAGCTTGCCAACGACTAGCGGATTCACAGATACGCAGTATTTT. This sequence encodes CASSLPTTSGFTDTQYF. This chain joins TRBV5-1 and TRBJ2-3, with TRBD2 matching 9 bases. V trimming: 1 base; J trimming: 2 bases; junction bases outside the gene matches: 8. Per the germline V gene, CDR1 is SGHRS and CDR2 is YFSETQ. The CDR3 length is 17 residues.

This clonotype was detected only once. The chain uses TRBV5-1 and TRBJ2-3; TRBD1 matches 8 bases. J lost 3 bases, V lost 3 bases, and 6 bases had no gene match. The germline V gene has CDR1 SGHRS and CDR2 YFSETQ. This CDR3 is built from 15 residues. CDR3 DNA sequence: TGCGCCAGCAGCTGGACAGGGACGGAGACAGATACGCAGTATTTT. This encodes CASSWTGTETDTQYF. The variable domain in full, with the rest retrieved from reference TRBV5-1 and TRBJ2-3, is KAGVTQTPRYLIKTRGQQVTLSCSPISGHRSVSWYQQTPGQGLQFLFEYFSETQRNKGNFPGRFSGRQFSNSRSEMNVSTLELGDSALYLCASSWTGTETDTQYFGPGTRLTVL.

The V and J genes are TRBV7-8 and TRBJ2-7, with a possible D match to TRBD2 (6 bases). The CDR3 is 15 residues long. V was shortened by 7 bases and J by 0 bases, with 16 bases between the two germline ends. From germline, CDR1 is SGHVS and CDR2 FQNEAQ. DNA of the CDR3: TGTGCCAGCATCCTAAGCGGGCACAGCTCCTACGAGCAGTACTTC. It is translated as CASILSGHSSYEQYF. The entire variable domain, with the rest obtained from reference TRBV7-8 and TRBJ2-7, is as follows: GAGVSQSPRYKVAKRGQDVALRCDPISGHVSLFWYQQALGQGPEFLTYFQNEAQLDKSGLPSDRFFAERPEGSVSTLKIQRTQQEDSAVYLCASILSGHSSYEQYFGPGTRLTVT.

The rearrangement joins TRBV29-1 to TRBJ1-1, with 9 bases that match TRBD1. This CDR3 has 12 amino acids. Trimming took 7 bases from V and 10 from J; bases not matched to a gene: 10. Germline V gene sequence: CDR1 SQVTM, CDR2 ANQGSEA. The CDR3 loop is CSATTGGIVAFF. The CDR3 coding sequence is TGCAGCGCTACGACAGGGGGAATTGTAGCTTTCTTT. The full variable domain, in which reference TRBV29-1 and TRBJ1-1 provide the parts outside the CDR3, is SAVISQKPSRDICQRGTSLTIQCQVDSQVTMMFWYRQQPGQSLTLIATANQGSEATYESGFVIDKFPISRPNLTFSTLTVSNMSPEDSSIYLCSATTGGIVAFFGQGTRLTVV.

The J gene is TRBJ1-1, the V gene TRBV20-1; 8 nucleotides align to TRBD1. Germline CDR1 reads DFQATT; CDR2 reads SNEGSKA (reference sequence). This CDR3 is built from 14 residues. Trimming at V came to 0 bases and at J to 5 bases, leaving 5 bases not matched to a gene. The CDR3 nucleotides are TGCAGTGCTAGAGATCAGGGGGCGCGAACTGAAGCTTTCTTT. Its protein product is CSARDQGARTEAFF.

The genes are TRBV2 and TRBJ2-3; 7 nucleotides match TRBD2. Losses at the gene ends were 5 bases for V and 2 bases for J; bases not matched to a gene: 7. Germline V lookup: CDR1 SNHLY, CDR2 FYNNEI. The CDR3 is made up of 15 amino acids. CDR3 protein: CASSRLAVLTDTQYF. In nucleotides, the CDR3 is TGTGCCAGCAGTCGTCTAGCGGTGCTCACAGATACGCAGTATTTT.

This clonotype has only a few counts. The CDR3 bases are TGTGCCAGCAGCTTAGAAGATGGACAGTCCTACGAGCAGTACTTC. Residues: CASSLEDGQSYEQYF. The chain is built from TRBV7-2 and TRBJ2-7; D may be TRBD1 (6 bases). V was shortened by 1 base and J by 1 base, with 11 bases between the two germline ends. Germline assignment: CDR1 SGHTA and CDR2 FQGNSA. CDR3 length: 15 amino acids.

Regarding this clonotype: A much more abundant neighbour one base away suggests this may be a read error. V gene TRBV12-3 or TRBV12-4 combines with J gene TRBJ2-4, with D possibly being TRBD1 (6 bases). CDR3 length: 15 amino acids. V gave up 6 bases and J gave up 15 bases, with 27 bases separating them. The CDR3 sequence: CASSPRRTVQETPYF. Here the CDR3 DNA reads TGTGCCAGCAGCCCTAGGCGGACAGTACAAGAGACCCCGTACTTC.

This sequence joins TRBV5-4 and TRBJ1-2, with D tentatively TRBD1 (5 bases). Looked up from germline, CDR1 is SGHNT and CDR2 is YYREEE (reference sequence). V lost 4 bases and J 0 bases, leaving 13 bases between the germline ends. The CDR3 loop spans 15 amino acids. The CDR3 DNA follows: TGTGCCAGCAGCCTCCAGACAGTTCCTAACTATGGCTACACCTTC. It translates to CASSLQTVPNYGYTF.

This clonotype was observed a few times. The chain recombines TRBV6-5 with TRBJ1-5, with D possibly being TRBD1 (6 bases). The CDR3 runs to 16 residues. V gave up 4 bases and J gave up 1 base, with 14 bases separating them. The germline gives CDR1 MNHEY, CDR2 SVGAGI. The CDR3 loop reads CASSCAGERSNQPQHF. Here the CDR3 DNA reads TGTGCCAGCAGTTGCGCAGGGGAAAGGAGCAATCAGCCCCAGCATTTT.

As for this clonotype: The junction does not match germline at one end; this may be a read error. V gene TRBV12-3 or TRBV12-4 combines with J gene TRBJ2-7; D may match TRBD1 or TRBD2 (6 bases each). CDR3 length equals 14 residues. The CDR3 here is CASSTGARSYEQYF. In DNA form, the CDR3 reads TGCGCCAGCAGCACGGGGGCCAGGTCCTACGAGCAGTACTTC.

V and J are TRBV9 and TRBJ1-2, with D maybe TRBD1 (5 bases). Germline V gene lookup returns CDR1 SGDLS and CDR2 YYNGEE. The CDR3 covers 14 residues. The V end lost 0 bases, the J end lost 8 bases, and 14 bases lay between the germline ends. The DNA for the CDR3 is TGTGCCAGCAGCGTAGCTGGTACGGGGCTAGGCTACACCTTC. It specifies CASSVAGTGLGYTF.

Ten or more counts support this clonotype. This chain connects TRBV6-6 to TRBJ2-7; 8 bases fit TRBD1. Trimming at V came to 2 bases and at J to 0 bases, leaving 3 bases not matched to a gene. The CDR3 is made up of 15 amino acids. Per germline, CDR1 MNHNY and CDR2 SVGAGI (reference sequence). The CDR3 sequence is CASSYATGGSYEQYF. CDR3 nucleotide sequence: TGTGCCAGCAGTTACGCAACAGGGGGCTCCTACGAGCAGTACTTC.

This clonotype was seen more than once but under ten times. Here the CDR3 reads CSASAPLLQETQYF. Here the CDR3 DNA reads TGCAGTGCTAGTGCGCCTCTACTGCAAGAGACCCAGTACTTC. The rearrangement links TRBV20-1 to TRBJ2-5; D is unclear. CDR3 size: 14 residues. Per the germline V gene, CDR1 is DFQATT and CDR2 is SNEGSKA (reference sequence). Between the trimmed V and J ends, which lost 3 bases and 2 bases, there was a span of 13 bases.

This chain joins TRBV12-3 or TRBV12-4 and TRBJ1-2; D remains unclear. CDR3 length: 14 residues. V was pared by 6 bases and J by 4 bases, with 15 bases between. This chain's CDR3 is CASSRSGMSYGYTF. The DNA of the CDR3 is TGTGCCAGCAGCCGCTCGGGGATGTCCTATGGCTACACCTTC.

The chain recombines TRBV20-1 with TRBJ1-5; D is unclear. The CDR3 runs 12 residues. V was trimmed by 1 base and J by 6 bases, leaving 7 bases between them. Germline V gene lookup returns CDR1 DFQATT and CDR2 SNEGSKA (reference sequence). As DNA, the CDR3 is TGCAGTGCTAGAGGGGGTCCTCAGCCCCAGCATTTT. Encoded protein: CSARGGPQPQHF.